This T cell receptor (beta chain) came from a study of cytomegalovirus exposure and HLA in healthy donors. PCR used 60 Vbeta primers and 13 Jbeta primers. This table comes from immunoSEQ multiplex PCR, and its TCRdb copy is limited to in-frame clones, with some not included. The sample has about 210,000 clones, 82% seen once. V dropped 0 bases and J dropped 4 bases, with 13 bases sitting between them. The CDR3 runs to 15 residues. Germline lookup yields CDR1 MNHNS and CDR2 SASEGT. The rearrangement uses TRBV6-1 and TRBJ2-7; D is unclear. Sequenced: PBMCs. The sequence derives from a man aged 35-49 years in good health and CMV-seropositive. DNA of the CDR3: TGTGCCAGCAGTGAAGCGCCGGGTTTGAATTACGAGCAGTACTTC. As protein: CASSEAPGLNYEQYF.